The rows below give T cell receptor beta chains drawn from one sample of a study of cytomegalovirus exposure and HLA in healthy donors. Produced via immunoSEQ multiplex PCR; TCRdb's table is partial and in-frame only. The data contain 130,000 or so clones, 80% to 85% of them singletons. What was sequenced was PBMCs. All receptors come from a woman aged 45-65 years in good health and CMV-seropositive. Both conserved end residues are part of each CDR3. Each record gives: clone size, J gene, V gene, D gene, CDR3 DNA, CDR3 protein. A D gene is named only where the DNA matches it firmly. The size of a clone is reported for some rows only, either as once, few or many, or as a class for expanded clones.

abundance: few
j_gene: TRBJ1-5
v_gene: TRBV6-5
d_gene: NA
CDR3nt: TGTGCCAGCAGGGCAGGGTTTCGGAATCAGCCCCAGCATTTT
CDR3aa: CASRAGFRNQPQHF

abundance: NA
j_gene: TRBJ1-1
v_gene: TRBV6-1
d_gene: NA
CDR3nt: TGTGCCAGCAGTGAAAATATCCGTCGGACAGAAGCTTTCTTT
CDR3aa: CASSENIRRTEAFF

abundance: few
j_gene: TRBJ2-6
v_gene: TRBV5-1
d_gene: TRBD1
CDR3nt: TGCGCCAGCAGCGCGACAGGGCAGGCTGGGGCCAACGGCCTGACTTTC
CDR3aa: CASSATGQAGANGLTF

abundance: NA
j_gene: TRBJ2-1
v_gene: TRBV19
d_gene: TRBD2
CDR3nt: TGTGCCAGCACTTCGAGGGAGGGCCCCAATGAGCAGTTCTTC
CDR3aa: CASTSREGPNEQFF

abundance: few
j_gene: TRBJ1-5
v_gene: TRBV7-8
d_gene: NA
CDR3nt: TGTGCCAGCAGCTTAGCCCTAAGTCAGGATAGCAATCAGCCCCAGCATTTT
CDR3aa: CASSLALSQDSNQPQHF

abundance: NA
j_gene: TRBJ2-7
v_gene: TRBV28
d_gene: TRBD2
CDR3nt: TGTGCCAGCAGTTTTTTGGGACTTGAGGGAATGGGAGCGGGATTCAACGAGCAGTACTTC
CDR3aa: CASSFLGLEGMGAGFNEQYF

abundance: once
j_gene: TRBJ2-7
v_gene: TRBV27
d_gene: NA
CDR3nt: TGTGCCAGCAGTTCCCTCGGACAGATCTCCTACGAGCAGTACTTC
CDR3aa: CASSSLGQISYEQYF

abundance: NA
j_gene: TRBJ2-1
v_gene: TRBV7-2
d_gene: TRBD2
CDR3nt: TGTGCCAGCAGCTTAGAAGCGGGGGGATACAATGAGCAGTTCTTC
CDR3aa: CASSLEAGGYNEQFF

abundance: NA
j_gene: TRBJ2-7
v_gene: TRBV6-5
d_gene: NA
CDR3nt: TGTGCCAGTGGGGGGACAGCCGCTCTCTACGAGCAGTACTTC
CDR3aa: CASGGTAALYEQYF

abundance: NA
j_gene: TRBJ1-3
v_gene: TRBV28
d_gene: NA
CDR3nt: TGTGCCAGCAGTTTTAGAATGTGGTCGGGAAACACCATATATTTT
CDR3aa: CASSFRMWSGNTIYF

abundance: NA
j_gene: TRBJ2-5
v_gene: TRBV7-6
d_gene: NA
CDR3nt: TGTGCCAGCAGCTTAGGCGGGATAGGGGAGACCCAGTACTTC
CDR3aa: CASSLGGIGETQYF

abundance: few
j_gene: TRBJ2-7
v_gene: TRBV29-1
d_gene: NA
CDR3nt: TGCAGCGTTGTGGACAAGGGGGGGACGGCATACGAGCAGTACTTC
CDR3aa: CSVVDKGGTAYEQYF

abundance: NA
j_gene: TRBJ2-7
v_gene: TRBV11-2
d_gene: TRBD2
CDR3nt: TGTGCCAGCAGCTTGCGCAGCGGGGGGGCCTCCGAGCAGTACTTC
CDR3aa: CASSLRSGGASEQYF

abundance: NA
j_gene: TRBJ1-1
v_gene: TRBV27
d_gene: NA
CDR3nt: TGTGCCAGCAGTTTTGCGGAGAACACTGAAGCTTTCTTT
CDR3aa: CASSFAENTEAFF

abundance: NA
j_gene: TRBJ1-5
v_gene: TRBV5-8
d_gene: NA
CDR3nt: TGTGCCAGCAGTTCCAGTAGCAATCAGCCCCAGCATTTT
CDR3aa: CASSSSSNQPQHF

abundance: NA
j_gene: TRBJ1-1
v_gene: TRBV30
d_gene: NA
CDR3nt: TGTGCCTACCACAGGGTGGGGTCGAACACTGAAGCTTTCTTT
CDR3aa: CAYHRVGSNTEAFF

abundance: NA
j_gene: TRBJ2-7
v_gene: TRBV20-1
d_gene: NA
CDR3nt: TGCAGTGCTAGAGGAGGTGACGAGCAGTACTTC
CDR3aa: CSARGGDEQYF

abundance: NA
j_gene: TRBJ2-7
v_gene: TRBV2
d_gene: TRBD2
CDR3nt: TGTGCCAGCAGTTCTCTTACTGGACTAGCGGGGGTCAAAAGCTCCTACGAGCAGTACTTC
CDR3aa: CASSSLTGLAGVKSSYEQYF

abundance: NA
j_gene: TRBJ2-1
v_gene: TRBV7-8
d_gene: NA
CDR3nt: TGTGCCAGCAGCTTAGACTTGCTGACCTACAATGAGCAGTTCTTC
CDR3aa: CASSLDLLTYNEQFF

abundance: NA
j_gene: TRBJ1-1
v_gene: TRBV5-4
d_gene: TRBD1
CDR3nt: TGTGCCAGCAGCCTCCGGACAGGACCTACTGAAGCTTTCTTT
CDR3aa: CASSLRTGPTEAFF

abundance: few
j_gene: TRBJ1-6
v_gene: TRBV5-1
d_gene: TRBD1
CDR3nt: TGCGCCAGCAGCTTGGGGCCCGACAGGGGAAATTCACCCCTCCACTTT
CDR3aa: CASSLGPDRGNSPLHF

abundance: once
j_gene: TRBJ2-1
v_gene: TRBV11-2
d_gene: TRBD2
CDR3nt: TGTGCCAGCAGCTTAGTTCGCGGGGGTCACAATGAGCAGTTCTTC
CDR3aa: CASSLVRGGHNEQFF

abundance: once
j_gene: TRBJ1-6
v_gene: TRBV12-5
d_gene: TRBD1
CDR3nt: TGTGCTAGTAGCTGGGGACAGGGGACGGATTCACCCCTCCACTTT
CDR3aa: CASSWGQGTDSPLHF

abundance: NA
j_gene: TRBJ2-1
v_gene: TRBV30
d_gene: NA
CDR3nt: TGTGCCTGGAGTGTACAGGGTACTGAGCAGTTCTTC
CDR3aa: CAWSVQGTEQFF

abundance: few
j_gene: TRBJ2-3
v_gene: TRBV18
d_gene: TRBD2
CDR3nt: TGTGCCAGCTCACCCGGGACTAGAGCAGATACGCAGTATTTT
CDR3aa: CASSPGTRADTQYF

abundance: NA
j_gene: TRBJ1-2
v_gene: TRBV7-9
d_gene: TRBD1
CDR3nt: TGTTCCAGCAGCTCCCGCAGGACAGGGGGCGCGGCTGGCTACACCTTC
CDR3aa: CSSSSRRTGGAAGYTF

abundance: NA
j_gene: TRBJ1-2
v_gene: TRBV2
d_gene: TRBD1
CDR3nt: TGTGCCAGCAGTGAAGCGCTTCATGGACAGGGGAGTTCCACCTTC
CDR3aa: CASSEALHGQGSSTF